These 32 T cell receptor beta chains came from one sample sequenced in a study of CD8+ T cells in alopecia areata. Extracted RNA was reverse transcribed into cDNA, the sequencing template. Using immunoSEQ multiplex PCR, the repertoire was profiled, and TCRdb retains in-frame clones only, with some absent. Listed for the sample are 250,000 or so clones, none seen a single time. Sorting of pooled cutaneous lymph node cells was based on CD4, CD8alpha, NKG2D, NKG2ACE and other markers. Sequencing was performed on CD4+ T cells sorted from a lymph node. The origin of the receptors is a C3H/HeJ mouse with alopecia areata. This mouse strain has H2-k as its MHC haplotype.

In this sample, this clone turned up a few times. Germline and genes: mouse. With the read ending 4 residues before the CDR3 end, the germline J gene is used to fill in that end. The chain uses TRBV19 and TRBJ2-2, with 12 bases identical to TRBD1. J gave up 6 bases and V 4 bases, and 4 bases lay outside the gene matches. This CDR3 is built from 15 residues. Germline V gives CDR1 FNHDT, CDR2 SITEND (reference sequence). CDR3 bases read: TGTGCCAGCAGTTCCGGGACAGGGGGCGCCGGG. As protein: CASSSGTGGAG. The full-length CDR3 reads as CASSSGTGGAGQLYF.

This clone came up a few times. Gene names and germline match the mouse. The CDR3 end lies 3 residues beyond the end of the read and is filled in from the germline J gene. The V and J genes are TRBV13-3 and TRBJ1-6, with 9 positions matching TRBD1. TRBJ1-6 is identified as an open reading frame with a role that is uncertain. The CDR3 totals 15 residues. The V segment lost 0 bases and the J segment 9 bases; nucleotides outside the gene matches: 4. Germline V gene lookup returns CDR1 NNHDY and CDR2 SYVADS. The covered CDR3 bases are TGTGCCAGCAGTGATGGGGGACAGGGAGGTTCGCCC. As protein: CASSDGGQGGSP. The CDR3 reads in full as CASSDGGQGGSPLYF.

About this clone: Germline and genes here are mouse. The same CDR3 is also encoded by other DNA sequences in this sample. The sequenced CDR3 bases are TGTGCCTGGAGTGGGGGATAT. Encoded protein: CAWSGGY. The CDR3, in full, reads CAWSGGYEQYF. The genes are TRBV31 and TRBJ2-7; D assignment may be TRBD1 or TRBD2 (5 bases each). The read ends 4 residues before the CDR3 terminus; that terminus is restored from the germline J gene. This CDR3 is 11 amino acids long. Germline V CDR1 and CDR2: GKSSPN, SITVG.

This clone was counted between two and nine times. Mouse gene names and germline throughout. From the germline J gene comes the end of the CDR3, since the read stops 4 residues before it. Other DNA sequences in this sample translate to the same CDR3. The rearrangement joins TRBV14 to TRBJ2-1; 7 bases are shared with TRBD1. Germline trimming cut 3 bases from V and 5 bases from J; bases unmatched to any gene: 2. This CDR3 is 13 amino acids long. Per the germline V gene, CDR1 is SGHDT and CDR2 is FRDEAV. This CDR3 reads CASSSGTDAEQFF. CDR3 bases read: TGTGCCAGCAGTTCCGGGACAGATGCT.

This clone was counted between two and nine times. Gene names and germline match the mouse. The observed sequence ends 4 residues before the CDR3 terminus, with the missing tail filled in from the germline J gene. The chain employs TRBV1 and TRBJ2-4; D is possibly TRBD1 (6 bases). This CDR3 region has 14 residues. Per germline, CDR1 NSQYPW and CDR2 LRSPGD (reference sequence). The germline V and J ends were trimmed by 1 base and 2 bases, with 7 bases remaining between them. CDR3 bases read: TGCACCTGCAGTGCAGGGACAGTTCAAAAC. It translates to CTCSAGTVQN. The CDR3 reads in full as CTCSAGTVQNTLYF.

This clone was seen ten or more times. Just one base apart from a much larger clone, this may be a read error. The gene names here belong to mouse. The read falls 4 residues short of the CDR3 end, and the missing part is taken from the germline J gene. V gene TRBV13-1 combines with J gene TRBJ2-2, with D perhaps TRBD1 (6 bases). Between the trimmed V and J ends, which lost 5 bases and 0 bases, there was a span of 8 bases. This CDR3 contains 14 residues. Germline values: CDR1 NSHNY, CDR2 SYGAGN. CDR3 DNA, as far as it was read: TGTGCCAGCAGAGGGACAACAAACACCGGG. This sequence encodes CASRGTTNTG. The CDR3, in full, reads CASRGTTNTGQLYF.

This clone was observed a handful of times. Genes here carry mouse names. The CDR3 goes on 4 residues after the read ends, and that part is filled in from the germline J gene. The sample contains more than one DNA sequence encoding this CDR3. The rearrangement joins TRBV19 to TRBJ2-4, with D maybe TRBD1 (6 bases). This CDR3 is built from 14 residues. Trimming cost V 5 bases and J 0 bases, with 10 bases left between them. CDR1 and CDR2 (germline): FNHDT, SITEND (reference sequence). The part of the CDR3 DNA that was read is TGTGCCAGCAGCATACAGGGTAGTCAAAAC. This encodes CASSIQGSQN. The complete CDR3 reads CASSIQGSQNTLYF.

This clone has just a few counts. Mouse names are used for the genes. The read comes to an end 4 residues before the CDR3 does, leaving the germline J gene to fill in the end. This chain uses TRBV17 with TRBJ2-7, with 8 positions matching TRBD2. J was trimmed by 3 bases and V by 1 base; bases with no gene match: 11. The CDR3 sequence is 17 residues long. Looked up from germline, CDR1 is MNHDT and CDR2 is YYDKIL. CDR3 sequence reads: CASSRGLGGPPFYEQYF. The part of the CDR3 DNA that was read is TGTGCTAGCAGTAGAGGGCTGGGGGGCCCTCCGTTCTAT.

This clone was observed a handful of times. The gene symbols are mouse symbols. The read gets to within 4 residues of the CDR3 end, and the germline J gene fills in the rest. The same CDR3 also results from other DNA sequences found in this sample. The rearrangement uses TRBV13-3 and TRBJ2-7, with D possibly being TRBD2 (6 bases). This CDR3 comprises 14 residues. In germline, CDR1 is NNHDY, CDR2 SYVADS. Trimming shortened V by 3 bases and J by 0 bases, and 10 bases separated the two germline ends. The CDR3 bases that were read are TGTGCCAGCAGTGCTCTGGGGAGCTCCTAT. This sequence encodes CASSALGSSY. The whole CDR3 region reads CASSALGSSYEQYF.

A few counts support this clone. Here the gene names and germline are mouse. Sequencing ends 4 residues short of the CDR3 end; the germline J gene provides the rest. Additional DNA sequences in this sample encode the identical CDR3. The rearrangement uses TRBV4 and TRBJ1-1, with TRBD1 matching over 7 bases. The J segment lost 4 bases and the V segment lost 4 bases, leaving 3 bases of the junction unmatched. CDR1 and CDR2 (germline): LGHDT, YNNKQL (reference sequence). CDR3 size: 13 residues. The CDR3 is CASSFQGGTEVFF. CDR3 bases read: TGTGCCAGCAGCTTCCAGGGGGGCACA.

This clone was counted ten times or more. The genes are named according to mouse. Partial CDR3 DNA: TGTGCCAGCAGTCCGACAACTAGTGCAGAA. It specifies CASSPTTSAE. The CDR3 in its entirety is CASSPTTSAETLYF. The chain uses TRBV13-1 and TRBJ2-3; D gene ambiguous. The CDR3 is cut off 4 residues early in the read; its end comes from the germline J gene. The CDR3 runs to 14 residues. V lost 4 bases and J 0 bases, leaving 9 bases between the germline ends. Per germline, CDR1 NSHNY and CDR2 SYGAGN.

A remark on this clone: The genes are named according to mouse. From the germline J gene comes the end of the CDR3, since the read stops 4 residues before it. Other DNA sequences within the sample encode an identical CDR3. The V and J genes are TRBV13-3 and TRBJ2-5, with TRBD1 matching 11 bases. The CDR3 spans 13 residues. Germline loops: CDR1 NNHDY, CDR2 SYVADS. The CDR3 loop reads CASSRDRGDTQYF. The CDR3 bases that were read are TGTGCCAGCAGTAGGGACAGGGGGGAC.

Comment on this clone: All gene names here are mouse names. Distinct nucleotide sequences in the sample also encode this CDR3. The CDR3 DNA, read in part, is TGCACCTGCAGTGCAGGACAAACAAACACCGGG. Translated: CTCSAGQTNTG. The whole CDR3 sequence is CTCSAGQTNTGQLYF. The J gene is TRBJ2-2, the V gene TRBV1; no reliable D call. The CDR3 extends 4 residues past the end of the read, so its final part is completed from the germline J gene. Between the trimmed V and J ends, which lost 1 base and 0 bases, there was a span of 6 bases. The CDR3 runs to 15 residues. CDR1 is NSQYPW, CDR2 LRSPGD, per germline (reference sequence).

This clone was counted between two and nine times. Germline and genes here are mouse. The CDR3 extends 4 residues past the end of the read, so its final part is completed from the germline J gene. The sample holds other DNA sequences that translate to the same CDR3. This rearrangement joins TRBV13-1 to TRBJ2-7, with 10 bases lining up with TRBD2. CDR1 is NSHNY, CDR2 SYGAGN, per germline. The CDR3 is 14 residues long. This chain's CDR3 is CASSLGLGTYEQYF. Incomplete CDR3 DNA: TGTGCCAGCAGTCTGGGACTGGGGACATAT.

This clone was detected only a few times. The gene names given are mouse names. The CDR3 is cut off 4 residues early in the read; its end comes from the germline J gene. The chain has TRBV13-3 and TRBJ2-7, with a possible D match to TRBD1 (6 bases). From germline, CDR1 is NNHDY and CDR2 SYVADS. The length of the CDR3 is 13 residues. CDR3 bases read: TGTGCCAGCAGCCCCGGACAGAAATAT. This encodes CASSPGQKY. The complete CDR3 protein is CASSPGQKYEQYF.

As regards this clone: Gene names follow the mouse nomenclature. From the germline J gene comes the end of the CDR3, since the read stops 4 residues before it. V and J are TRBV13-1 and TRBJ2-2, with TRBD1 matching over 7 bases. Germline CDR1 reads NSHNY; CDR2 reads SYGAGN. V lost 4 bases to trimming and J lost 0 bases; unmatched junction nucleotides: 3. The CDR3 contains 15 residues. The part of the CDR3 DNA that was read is TGTGCCAGCAGTTGGACAGGAGCAAACACCGGG. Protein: CASSWTGANTG. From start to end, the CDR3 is CASSWTGANTGQLYF.

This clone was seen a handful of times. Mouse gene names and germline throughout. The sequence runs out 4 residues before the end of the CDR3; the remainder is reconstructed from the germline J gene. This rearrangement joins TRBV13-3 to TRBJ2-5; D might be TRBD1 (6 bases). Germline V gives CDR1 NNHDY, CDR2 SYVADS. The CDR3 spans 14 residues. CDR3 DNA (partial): TGTGCCAGCAGTGAAGACAGGAAAAAAGAC. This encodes CASSEDRKKD. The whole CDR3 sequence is CASSEDRKKDTQYF.

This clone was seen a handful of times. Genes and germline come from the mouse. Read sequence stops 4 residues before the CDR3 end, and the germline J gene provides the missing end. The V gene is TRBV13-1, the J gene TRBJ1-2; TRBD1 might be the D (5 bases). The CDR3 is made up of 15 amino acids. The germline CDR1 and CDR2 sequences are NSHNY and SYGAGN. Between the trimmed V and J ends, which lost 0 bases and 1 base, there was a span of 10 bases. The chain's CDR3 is CASSDVGERNSDYTF. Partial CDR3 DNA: TGTGCCAGCAGTGATGTGGGGGAGAGAAACTCC.

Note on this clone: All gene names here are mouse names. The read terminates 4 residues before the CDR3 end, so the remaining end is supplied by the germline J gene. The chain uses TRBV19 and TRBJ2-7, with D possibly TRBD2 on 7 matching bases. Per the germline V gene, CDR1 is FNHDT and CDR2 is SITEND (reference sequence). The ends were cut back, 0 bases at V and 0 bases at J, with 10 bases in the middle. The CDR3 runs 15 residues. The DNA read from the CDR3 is TGTGCCAGCAGTATAGACGGGGGGCGCTCCTAT. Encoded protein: CASSIDGGRSY. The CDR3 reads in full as CASSIDGGRSYEQYF.

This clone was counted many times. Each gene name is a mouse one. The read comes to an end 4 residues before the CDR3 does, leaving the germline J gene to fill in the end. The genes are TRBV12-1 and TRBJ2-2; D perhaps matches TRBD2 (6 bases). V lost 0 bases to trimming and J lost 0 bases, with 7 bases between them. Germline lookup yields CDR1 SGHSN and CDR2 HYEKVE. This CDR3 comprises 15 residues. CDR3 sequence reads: CASSLGGTNTGQLYF. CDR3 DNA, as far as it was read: TGTGCCAGCTCTCTCGGGGGGACAAACACCGGG.

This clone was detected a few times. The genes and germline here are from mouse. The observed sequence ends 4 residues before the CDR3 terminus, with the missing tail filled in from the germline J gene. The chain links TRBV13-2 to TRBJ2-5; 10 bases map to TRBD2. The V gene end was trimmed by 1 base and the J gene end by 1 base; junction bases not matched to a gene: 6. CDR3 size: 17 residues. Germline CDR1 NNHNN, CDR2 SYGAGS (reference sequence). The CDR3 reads CASGDRGTGDHQDTQYF. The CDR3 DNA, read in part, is TGTGCCAGCGGTGATCGGGGGACTGGGGACCACCAAGAC.

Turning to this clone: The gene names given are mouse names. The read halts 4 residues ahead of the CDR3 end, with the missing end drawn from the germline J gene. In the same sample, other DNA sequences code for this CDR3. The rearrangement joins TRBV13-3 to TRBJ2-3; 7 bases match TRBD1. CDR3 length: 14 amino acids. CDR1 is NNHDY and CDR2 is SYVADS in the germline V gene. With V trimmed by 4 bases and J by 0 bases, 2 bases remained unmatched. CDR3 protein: CASSLGQSAETLYF. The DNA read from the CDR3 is TGTGCCAGCAGTTTGGGACAGAGTGCAGAA.

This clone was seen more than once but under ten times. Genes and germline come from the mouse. The covered CDR3 bases are TGTGCCAGCAGTTTCGACAGATCAAACTCC. Its protein is CASSFDRSNS. The CDR3, in full, reads CASSFDRSNSDYTF. The J gene is TRBJ1-2, the V gene TRBV14; D might be TRBD1 (5 bases). Read data end 4 residues before the CDR3 end; the end is taken from the germline J gene. Between the trimmed V and J ends, which lost 1 base and 0 bases, there was a span of 7 bases. The germline V gene has CDR1 SGHDT and CDR2 FRDEAV. The CDR3 runs 14 residues.

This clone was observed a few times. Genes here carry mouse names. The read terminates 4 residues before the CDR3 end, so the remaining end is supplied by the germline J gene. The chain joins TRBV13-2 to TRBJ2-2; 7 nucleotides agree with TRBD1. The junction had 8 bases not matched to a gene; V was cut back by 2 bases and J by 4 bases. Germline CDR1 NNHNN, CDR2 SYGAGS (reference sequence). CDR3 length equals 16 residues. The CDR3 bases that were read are TGTGCCAGCGGTGACTCCAGGGGGTCGGGCACCGGG. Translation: CASGDSRGSGTG. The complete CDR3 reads CASGDSRGSGTGQLYF.

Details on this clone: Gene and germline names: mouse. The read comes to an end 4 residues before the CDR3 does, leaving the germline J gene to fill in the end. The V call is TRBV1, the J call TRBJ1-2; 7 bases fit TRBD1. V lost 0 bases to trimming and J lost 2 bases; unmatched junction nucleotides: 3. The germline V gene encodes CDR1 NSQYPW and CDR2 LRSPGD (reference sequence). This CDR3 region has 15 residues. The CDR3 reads CTCSADDRVNSDYTF. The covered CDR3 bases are TGCACCTGCAGTGCAGACGACAGGGTCAACTCC. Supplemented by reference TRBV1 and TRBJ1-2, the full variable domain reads VTLLEQNPRWRLVPRGQAVNLRCILKNSQYPWMSWYQQDLQKQLQWLFTLRSPGDKEVKSLPGADYLATRVTDTELRLQVANMSQGRTLYCTCSADDRVNSDYTFGSGTRLLVI.

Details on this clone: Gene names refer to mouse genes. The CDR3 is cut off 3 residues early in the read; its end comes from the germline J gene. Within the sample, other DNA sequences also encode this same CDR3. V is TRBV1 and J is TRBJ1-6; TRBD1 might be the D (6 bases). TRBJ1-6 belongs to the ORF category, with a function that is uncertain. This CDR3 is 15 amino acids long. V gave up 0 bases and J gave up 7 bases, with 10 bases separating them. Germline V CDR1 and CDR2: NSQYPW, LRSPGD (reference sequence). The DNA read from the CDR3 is TGCACCTGCAGTGCAGAAGGGGGGCGGAATTCGCCC. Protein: CTCSAEGGRNSP. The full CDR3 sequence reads CTCSAEGGRNSPLYF.

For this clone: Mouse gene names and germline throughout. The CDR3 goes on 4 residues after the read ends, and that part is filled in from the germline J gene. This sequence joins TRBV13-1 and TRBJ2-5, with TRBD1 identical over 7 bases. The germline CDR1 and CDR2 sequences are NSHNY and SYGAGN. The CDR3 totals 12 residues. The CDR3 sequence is CASSTGEDTQYF. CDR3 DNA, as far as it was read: TGTGCCAGCAGCACAGGGGAAGAC.

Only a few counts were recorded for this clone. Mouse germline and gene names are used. This CDR3 reads CASSRDWGNQDTQYF. The part of the CDR3 DNA that was read is TGTGCCAGCAGTCGGGACTGGGGGAACCAAGAC. The chain couples TRBV13-3 to TRBJ2-5, with TRBD2 matching over 11 bases. The CDR3 goes on 4 residues after the read ends, and that part is filled in from the germline J gene. Germline CDR1 reads NNHDY; CDR2 reads SYVADS. J gave up 0 bases and V 4 bases, and 1 base lay outside the gene matches. This CDR3 is 15 amino acids long. Filled out from reference TRBV13-3 and TRBJ2-5, the complete variable domain reads EAAVTQSPRSKVAVTGGKVTLSCHQTNNHDYMYWYRQDTGHGLRLIHYSYVADSTEKGDIPDGYKASRPSQENFSLILELASLSQTAVYFCASSRDWGNQDTQYFGPGTRLLVL.

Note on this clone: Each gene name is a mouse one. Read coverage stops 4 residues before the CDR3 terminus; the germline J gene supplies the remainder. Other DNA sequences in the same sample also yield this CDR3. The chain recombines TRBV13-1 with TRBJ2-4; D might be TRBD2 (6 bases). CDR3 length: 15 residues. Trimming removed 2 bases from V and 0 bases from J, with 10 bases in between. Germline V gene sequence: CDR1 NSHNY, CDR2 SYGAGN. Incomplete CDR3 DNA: TGTGCCAGCAGTGACTGGGGACCTAGTCAAAAC. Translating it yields CASSDWGPSQN. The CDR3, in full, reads CASSDWGPSQNTLYF.

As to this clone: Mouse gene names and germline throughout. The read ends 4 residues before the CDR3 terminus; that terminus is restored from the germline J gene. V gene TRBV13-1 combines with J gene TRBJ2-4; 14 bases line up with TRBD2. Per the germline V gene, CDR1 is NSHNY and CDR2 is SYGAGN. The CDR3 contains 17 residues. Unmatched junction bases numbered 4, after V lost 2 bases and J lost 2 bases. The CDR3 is CASSEGLGGHDQNTLYF. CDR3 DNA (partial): TGTGCCAGCAGTGAGGGACTGGGGGGGCACGATCAAAAC.

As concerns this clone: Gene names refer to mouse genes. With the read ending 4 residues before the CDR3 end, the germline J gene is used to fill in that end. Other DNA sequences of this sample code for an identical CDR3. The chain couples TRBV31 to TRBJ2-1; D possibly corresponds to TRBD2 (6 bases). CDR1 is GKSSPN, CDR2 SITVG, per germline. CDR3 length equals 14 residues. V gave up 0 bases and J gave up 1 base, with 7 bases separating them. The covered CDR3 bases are TGTGCCTGGAGTCTTGGGGGAAACTATGCT. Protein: CAWSLGGNYA. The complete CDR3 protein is CAWSLGGNYAEQFF.

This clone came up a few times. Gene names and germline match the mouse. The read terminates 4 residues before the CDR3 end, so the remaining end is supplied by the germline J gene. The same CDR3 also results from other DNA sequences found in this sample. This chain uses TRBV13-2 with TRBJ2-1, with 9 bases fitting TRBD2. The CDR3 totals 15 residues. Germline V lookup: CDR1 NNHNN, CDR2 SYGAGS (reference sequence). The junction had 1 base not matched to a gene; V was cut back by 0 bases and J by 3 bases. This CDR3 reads CASGDAGLGYAEQFF. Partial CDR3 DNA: TGTGCCAGCGGTGATGCGGGACTGGGCTATGCT.